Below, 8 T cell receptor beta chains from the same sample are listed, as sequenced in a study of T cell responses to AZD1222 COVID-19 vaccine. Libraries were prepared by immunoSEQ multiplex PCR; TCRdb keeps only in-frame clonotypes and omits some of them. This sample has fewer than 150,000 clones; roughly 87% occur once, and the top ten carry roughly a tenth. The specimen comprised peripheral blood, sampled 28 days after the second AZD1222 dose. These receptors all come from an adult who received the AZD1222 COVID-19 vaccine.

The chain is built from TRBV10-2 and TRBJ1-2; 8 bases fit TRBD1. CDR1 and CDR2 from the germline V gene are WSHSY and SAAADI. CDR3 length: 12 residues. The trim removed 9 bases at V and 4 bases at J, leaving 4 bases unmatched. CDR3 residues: CASRQGSYGYTF. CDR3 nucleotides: TGCGCCAGTAGACAGGGGTCCTATGGCTACACCTTC.

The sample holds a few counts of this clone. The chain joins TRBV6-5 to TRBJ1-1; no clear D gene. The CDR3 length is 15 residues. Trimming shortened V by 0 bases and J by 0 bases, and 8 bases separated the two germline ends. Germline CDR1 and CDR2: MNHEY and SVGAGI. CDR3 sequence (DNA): TGTGCCAGCAGTTACTCAGGAAGACTGAACACTGAAGCTTTCTTT. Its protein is CASSYSGRLNTEAFF.

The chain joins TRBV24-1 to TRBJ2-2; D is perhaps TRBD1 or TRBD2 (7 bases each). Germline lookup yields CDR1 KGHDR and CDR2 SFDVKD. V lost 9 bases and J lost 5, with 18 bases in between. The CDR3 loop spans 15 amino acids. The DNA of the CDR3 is TGTGCCACCGGGGAGGGGACAGTCCGGACCGGGGAGCTGTTTTTT. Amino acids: CATGEGTVRTGELFF.

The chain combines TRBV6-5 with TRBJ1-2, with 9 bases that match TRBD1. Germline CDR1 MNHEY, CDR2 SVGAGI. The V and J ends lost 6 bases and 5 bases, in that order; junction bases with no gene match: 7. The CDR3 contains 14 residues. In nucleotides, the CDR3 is TGTGCCAGCAGCAAAGGGACAGGGCAATATGGCTACACCTTC. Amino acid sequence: CASSKGTGQYGYTF.

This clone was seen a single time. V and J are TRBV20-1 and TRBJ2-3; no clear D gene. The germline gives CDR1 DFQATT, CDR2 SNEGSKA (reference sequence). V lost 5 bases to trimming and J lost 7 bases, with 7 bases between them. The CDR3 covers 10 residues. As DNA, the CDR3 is TGCAGTGCTCTTAAAAATACGCAGTATTTT. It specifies CSALKNTQYF.

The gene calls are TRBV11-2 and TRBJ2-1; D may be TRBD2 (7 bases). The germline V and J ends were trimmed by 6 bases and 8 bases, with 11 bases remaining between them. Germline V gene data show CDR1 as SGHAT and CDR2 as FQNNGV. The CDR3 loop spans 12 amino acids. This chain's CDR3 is CASSEGGDEQFF. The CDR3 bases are TGTGCCAGCAGTGAGGGGGGGGATGAGCAGTTCTTC.

CDR3 sequence (DNA): TGTGCCAGCAGCTTTGGAGGGGGCTTTGAGCAGTTCTTC. It is translated as CASSFGGGFEQFF. The V gene is TRBV7-2, the J gene TRBJ2-1; D perhaps matches TRBD1 (7 bases). CDR1 is SGHTA, CDR2 FQGNSA, per germline. Trimming took 3 bases from V and 9 from J, leaving 12 bases between them. The CDR3 has 13 residues.

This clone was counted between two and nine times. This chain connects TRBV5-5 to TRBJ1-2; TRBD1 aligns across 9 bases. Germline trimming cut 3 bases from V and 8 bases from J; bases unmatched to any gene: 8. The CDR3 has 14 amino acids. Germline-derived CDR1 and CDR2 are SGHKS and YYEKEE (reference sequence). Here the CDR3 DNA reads TGTGCCAGCAGCTCGAGGACAGGGGCAGAGGGCTACACCTTC. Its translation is CASSSRTGAEGYTF.